The clone carrying this TCR beta chain was recorded at least ten times. Its target is not known. The data are from a study of metastatic and nonmetastatic thyroid tumors. Overall study: A comparison of repertoires was made across blood and tumor or nodule tissue from malignant and benign thyroid patients. Overall study results and limits: Reported TCR beta diversity, measured in blood and tumor, was significantly higher for malignant thyroid tumors than for benign nodules.

Study processing details: The study took CDR3 differences across clinicopathological groups and made a distant-metastasis classifier for papillary thyroid cancer from them. TCRdb re-called the PCR reads through MiXCR. TCRdb's processing, not the authors' own work, is the source of the V and J calls. This table has around 31,000 clones, 14% to 15% appearing once. Germline V gene data show CDR1 as LGHNA and CDR2 as YSLEER. V dropped 1 base and J dropped 5; count of bases not matched to a gene: 8. This CDR3 is 16 amino acids long. Treatment of any kind had been given to no patient before thyroid surgery.

The chain has TRBV4-3 and TRBJ2-5; 9 bases are shared with TRBD2. The sequenced material came from blood. This TCR came from a male donor with papillary thyroid cancer or a benign thyroid nodule (not recorded which). Some clones in this sample may be carry-over from other donors' samples. CDR3 coding DNA: TGCGCCAGCAGCCAAGGCCGTAGCGGGAGCTGGGAGACCCAGTACTTC. It encodes CASSQGRSGSWETQYF.